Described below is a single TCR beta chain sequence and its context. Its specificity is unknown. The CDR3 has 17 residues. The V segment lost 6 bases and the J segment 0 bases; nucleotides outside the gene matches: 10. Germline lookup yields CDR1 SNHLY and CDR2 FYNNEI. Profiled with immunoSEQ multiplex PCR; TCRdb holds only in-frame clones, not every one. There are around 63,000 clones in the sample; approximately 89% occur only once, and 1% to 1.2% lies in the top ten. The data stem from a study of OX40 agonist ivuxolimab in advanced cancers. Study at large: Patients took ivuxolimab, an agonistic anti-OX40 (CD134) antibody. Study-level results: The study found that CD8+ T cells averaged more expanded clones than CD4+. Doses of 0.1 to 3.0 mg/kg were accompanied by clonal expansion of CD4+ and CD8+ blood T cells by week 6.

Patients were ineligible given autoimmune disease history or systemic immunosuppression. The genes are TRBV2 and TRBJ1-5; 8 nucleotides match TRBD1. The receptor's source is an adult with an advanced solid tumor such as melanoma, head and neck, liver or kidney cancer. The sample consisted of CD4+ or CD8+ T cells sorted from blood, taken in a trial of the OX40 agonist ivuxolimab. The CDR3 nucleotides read TGTGCCAGCAGGGGAGACAGGGGCCCATATAGCAATCAGCCCCAGCATTTT. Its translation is CASRGDRGPYSNQPQHF.